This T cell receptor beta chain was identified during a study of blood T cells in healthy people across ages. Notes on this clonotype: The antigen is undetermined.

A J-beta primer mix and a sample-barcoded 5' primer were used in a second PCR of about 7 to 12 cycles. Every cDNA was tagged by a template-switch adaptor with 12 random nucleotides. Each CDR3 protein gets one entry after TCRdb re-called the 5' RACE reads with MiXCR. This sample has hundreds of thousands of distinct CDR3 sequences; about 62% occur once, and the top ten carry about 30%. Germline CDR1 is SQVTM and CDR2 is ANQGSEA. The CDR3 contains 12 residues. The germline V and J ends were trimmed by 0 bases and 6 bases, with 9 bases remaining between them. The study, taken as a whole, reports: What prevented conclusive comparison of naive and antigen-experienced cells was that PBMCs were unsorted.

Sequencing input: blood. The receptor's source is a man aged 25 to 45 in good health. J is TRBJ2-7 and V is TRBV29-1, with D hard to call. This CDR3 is CSVEDHPSEQYF. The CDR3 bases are TGCAGCGTTGAAGACCACCCCAGCGAGCAGTACTTC.